The source of this T cell receptor beta chain is a study of blood T cell repertoires in COVID-19. Study-level information: Collection of acute and convalescent COVID-19 samples took place in the United States, Italy and Spain. PBMCs, B-cell-depleted T cells, or T cells were the source of the cDNA or gDNA that made up the material.

Germline CDR1 SGHTA, CDR2 FQGTGA. The CDR3 consists of 15 residues. V shed 2 bases, J shed 2 bases, and the junction held 6 bases outside the gene matches. In Seattle, patients joined the study during active infection and were tracked longitudinally. In the authors' methods: By means of reference gene primer amplification, nucleated cell counts were estimated. Assay: immunoSEQ multiplex PCR; the TCRdb copy retains only in-frame clones and omits some. The DNA was the basis for D and trimming; V, J and clone size are from that table. The sample yields about 190,000 clones, 82% seen once. Sequencing was carried out using peripheral blood. The rearrangement links TRBV7-3 to TRBJ2-7; 7 bases fit TRBD1. The TCR comes from a woman aged 55-75 years with COVID-19, enrolled during active disease. The CDR3 DNA reads TGTGCCAGCAGCTTATGGCCGGGACAGACCTACGAGCAGTACTTC. It yields the protein CASSLWPGQTYEQYF.